Reported below is one TCR beta chain. This sample was included in a study of T cell repertoires in cytomegalovirus infection. Across the study: Public TCR beta signatures marked donors with CMV infection and the matching HLA.

From the reads, TCRdb called clonotypes with MiXCR, one entry per CDR3 protein. The profile covers nearly 650,000 distinct CDR3 sequences, with around 24% appearing a single time and around 8% taken by the ten largest. Germline trimming cut 5 bases from V and 2 bases from J; bases unmatched to any gene: 7. The CDR3 sequence is 15 residues long. Germline values: CDR1 SEHNR, CDR2 FQNEAQ (reference sequence). The V and J genes are TRBV7-9 and TRBJ2-3; TRBD2 aligns across 7 bases. Material: CD8+ T cells from PBMCs. This clonotype was obtained from a human donor in good health (CMV status not recorded). Some clones in this sample may be carry-over from other donors' samples. The CDR3 coding sequence is TGTGCCAGCAGCACGCTAGCGGAGGACACAGATACGCAGTATTTT. Encoded protein: CASSTLAEDTDTQYF.